This T cell receptor beta chain was captured in a study of beta chain features in type 1 diabetes. Broader study findings: Type 1 diabetes patients had TCRB CDR3s that were shorter (moderately but significantly so) in all four CD4+ subsets.

The J segment lost 5 bases and the V segment lost 3 bases, leaving 20 bases of the junction unmatched. The CDR3 covers 20 residues. Germline-derived CDR1 and CDR2 are MGHRA and YSYEKL. This clone has only a few counts. Its antigen is undetermined. The authors reverse transcribed all of the isolated RNA, so sequencing captured expressed TCRB transcripts. Sequenced by immunoSEQ multiplex PCR; TCRdb stores in-frame clones only, minus some. The top ten hold around 0.012% of the sample, which has under 300,000 clones, around 24% seen once. What was sequenced was naive CD4+ T cells from blood. This TCR was sampled from a woman in her 30s with type 1 diabetes. The chain couples TRBV4-1 to TRBJ2-1; 9 bases are shared with TRBD2. The CDR3 reads CASSHVKRGLADDRDNEQFF. CDR3 nucleotide sequence: TGCGCCAGCAGCCACGTTAAACGGGGACTAGCAGACGACAGGGACAATGAGCAGTTCTTC.